Presented here are 8 T cell receptor beta chains from one specimen sequenced in a study of T cell responses to AZD1222 COVID-19 vaccine. Assay used: immunoSEQ multiplex PCR; TCRdb lists only in-frame clones, some missing. The profile shows under 95,000 clones, around nine tenths of them singletons. The source material was peripheral blood, sampled on day 0 of AZD1222 vaccination. Source of these receptors: an adult in good health.

V gene TRBV6-2 or TRBV6-3 combines with J gene TRBJ1-5; 7 bases match TRBD1. The CDR3 runs 14 residues. J was trimmed by 5 bases and V by 2 bases; bases with no gene match: 3. Germline V gives CDR1 MNHEY, CDR2 SVGEGT. CDR3 DNA sequence: TGTGCCAGCAGTTACCCGGACAGGTATCAGCCCCAGCATTTT. Its translation is CASSYPDRYQPQHF.

The CDR3 region is CAISVLAGGPGGELFF. DNA for the CDR3: TGTGCCATCAGCGTACTAGCGGGAGGGCCAGGTGGGGAGCTGTTTTTT. The chain links TRBV10-3 to TRBJ2-2; 13 bases line up with TRBD2. The CDR3 runs to 16 residues. The germline gives CDR1 ENHRY, CDR2 SYGVKD. V was clipped by 6 bases and J by 8 bases; unmatched bases: 9.

This clone showed up just a few times. The genes are TRBV6-5 and TRBJ1-3; D not resolved. The V end lost 2 bases, the J end lost 0 bases, and 5 bases lay between the germline ends. Germline CDR1 MNHEY, CDR2 SVGAGI. The CDR3 has 14 residues. The CDR3, as DNA: TGTGCCAGCAGTTACCGGCTCTCTGGAAACACCATATATTTT. Amino acids: CASSYRLSGNTIYF.

This chain uses TRBV6-6 with TRBJ1-2; weak D call: TRBD1 (5 bases). Germline V gene data show CDR1 as MNHNY and CDR2 as SVGAGI (reference sequence). The V gene lost 0 bases and the J gene lost 4 bases, with 9 bases spanning the gap. The CDR3 spans 14 residues. For the CDR3, the DNA is TGTGCCAGCAGTTACTCGGGACGCCTCTATGGCTACACCTTC. Its translation is CASSYSGRLYGYTF.

V is TRBV5-1 and J is TRBJ2-2; 10 bases fit TRBD2. The CDR3 has 20 residues. Germline-derived CDR1 and CDR2 are SGHRS and YFSETQ. Trimming removed 0 bases from V and 0 bases from J; junction bases left unmatched: 11. CDR3 protein: CASSLVLAGRRTSNTGELFF. The CDR3, as DNA: TGCGCCAGCAGCTTGGTACTAGCGGGGAGACGAACCTCGAACACCGGGGAGCTGTTTTTT. Drawing the rest from reference TRBV5-1 and TRBJ2-2, the complete variable domain is KAGVTQTPRYLIKTRGQQVTLSCSPISGHRSVSWYQQTPGQGLQFLFEYFSETQRNKGNFPGRFSGRQFSNSRSEMNVSTLELGDSALYLCASSLVLAGRRTSNTGELFFGEGSRLTVL.

The V and J genes are TRBV3-1 (or the pseudogene TRBV3-2) and TRBJ2-5, with TRBD2 identical over 13 bases. The V and J ends lost 1 base and 3 bases, in that order; junction bases with no gene match: 2. Germline lookup yields CDR1 LGHDT and CDR2 YNNKEL (reference sequence). The CDR3 runs 16 residues. CDR3 sequence (DNA): TGTGCCAGCAGCCAAGGGGGGACTAGCGGGAAAGAGACCCAGTACTTC. Protein product: CASSQGGTSGKETQYF.

In its sample, this clone is medium-sized. The CDR3 loop is CAISGVPETGGTYEQYF. The CDR3 DNA follows: TGTGCCATCAGTGGGGTCCCCGAAACGGGGGGGACCTACGAGCAGTACTTC. The V call is TRBV10-3, the J call TRBJ2-7; 8 bases match TRBD2. The CDR3 has 17 amino acids. The J segment lost 2 bases and the V segment lost 4 bases, leaving 13 bases of the junction unmatched. Germline V gives CDR1 ENHRY, CDR2 SYGVKD.

The CDR3 DNA is TGTGCCAGCAGCCAGACAGGGCCCTCCGGCTACACCTTC. Protein sequence: CASSQTGPSGYTF. V is TRBV6-5 and J is TRBJ1-2; 7 bases align to TRBD1. CDR3 size: 13 residues. Unmatched junction bases numbered 9, after V lost 6 bases and J lost 8 bases. From germline, CDR1 is MNHEY and CDR2 SVGAGI.